This paragraph reports one T cell receptor (beta chain). Its antigen remains unidentified. The CDR3 runs to 14 residues. In germline, CDR1 is SQVTM, CDR2 ANQGSEA. The J segment lost 6 bases and the V segment lost 4 bases, leaving 10 bases of the junction unmatched. With a J-beta primer mix and a sample-barcoded 5' primer, a second PCR ran about 6 to 11 cycles. TCRdb reprocessed the 5' RACE reads with MiXCR, giving one entry per CDR3 protein. The sample includes about 570,000 distinct CDR3 sequences, approximately 27% of them seen just once. This entry is derived from a study of blood T cells in healthy people across ages. Findings and caveats of the study: Long-lived donors carried more naive CD4+ cells and greater diversity than aged donors.

This sequence joins TRBV29-1 and TRBJ1-1; 8 bases align to TRBD1. Sequenced sample: blood. This clonotype originated in a woman in her 70s in good health. The CDR3 coding sequence is TGCAGCGTTGCTCCCGGACAGGGAATCGCTGAAGCTTTCTTT. This sequence encodes CSVAPGQGIAEAFF.